The clone carrying this TCR beta chain was seen at least ten times. Its cognate antigen is unknown. The data originate from a study of identical twins. Study-level results: Memory repertoires showed no such pattern, whereas abundant cord blood beta clonotypes carried fewer insertions.

A universal primer binding site was introduced by template switching. The final cDNA contained unique molecular identifiers. TCRdb independently ran MiXCR on the 5' RACE reads; one entry per CDR3 protein. The table includes hundreds of thousands of distinct CDR3 sequences, about 7.5% detected once. J lost 4 bases, V lost 2 bases, and 5 bases had no gene match. The CDR3 totals 17 residues. The germline CDR1 and CDR2 sequences are WSHSY and SAAADI. These data also featured in a second study, about yellow fever vaccine responses in identical twins. From that study: It has been reported that, in twins, the vaccine T cell response seemed partly convergent and partly personalized.

The receptor comes from a woman between 18 and 29 years old in good health. This chain links TRBV10-2 with TRBJ2-5, with 15 bases fitting TRBD2. Sequenced material: memory (CD45RO+) T cells sorted from blood. The CDR3 loop is CASSEPGLAGGRETQYF. The CDR3 DNA reads TGCGCCAGCAGTGAGCCGGGACTAGCGGGAGGTAGAGAGACCCAGTACTTC.